There are many counts of the clone carrying this TCR beta chain. Antigen: not known. Germline CDR1 SGHVS, CDR2 FNYEAQ. The V and J ends lost 2 bases and 7 bases, in that order; junction bases with no gene match: 4. The CDR3 length is 15 residues. These data come from a study of early T cells in non-severe SARS-CoV-2 infection. Regarding the study as a whole: Matches to VDJdb favored anti-spike CD8 responses and missed private and CD4 specificities.

Attachment of unique molecular identifiers to individual cDNA molecules was performed. TCRdb re-analysed the 5' RACE reads in MiXCR, keeping a single row per CDR3 protein. Among roughly 70,000 distinct CDR3 sequences listed, around 18% were seen once. This specimen consisted of whole blood, obtained at baseline. The J gene is TRBJ2-1, the V gene TRBV7-6; TRBD2 agrees at 11 bases. The sequence came from an adult who was a healthcare worker with PCR-confirmed SARS-CoV-2 infection or an uninfected control (not recorded which). The chain's CDR3 is CASSLIAGGPNEQFF. CDR3 nucleotide sequence: TGTGCCAGCAGCTTAATAGCGGGAGGGCCTAATGAGCAGTTCTTC.